The rows below give T cell receptor beta chains drawn from one sample of a study of shared clonotypes between healthy human individuals. TCRdb's table, derived via immunoSEQ multiplex PCR, lists solely in-frame clones and lacks some. The sample lists approximately 240,000 clones, 65% to 70% seen once, with 11% in the top ten. The specimen sequenced was memory CD4+ T cells sorted from blood. The receptors were sampled from a man aged 25 to 40 in good health. The CDR3 runs from the conserved cysteine through the conserved F or W. The D gene is left open where the match is weak. Size is stated for part of the rows, as once, few or many counts, or as a class when the clone is expanded.

TRBV18	NA	TRBJ1-2	TRBD1	TGTGCCAGCTCACCTTGGGACAGTGCTAACTATGGCTACACCTTC	CASSPWDSANYGYTF
TRBV15	NA	TRBJ2-3	TRBD2	TGTGCCACCAGCAGCCCGGGGAAAGGGACTAGCGGGAGTCGTTTCGCAGATACGCAGTATTTT	CATSSPGKGTSGSRFADTQYF
TRBV5-4	NA	TRBJ2-7	TRBD1	TGTGCCAGCAGCATAGACAGGGGGCGCGCTTTCTACGAGCAGTACTTC	CASSIDRGRAFYEQYF
TRBV7-2	NA	TRBJ2-7	TRBD2	TGTGCCAGCAGCTTAGTGCTAGCGGGAGGCTACGAGCAGTACTTC	CASSLVLAGGYEQYF
TRBV2	few	TRBJ2-2	TRBD1	TGTGCCAGCAGTCCCCGACAGGGCTTAGCGTCCGGGGAGCTGTTTTTT	CASSPRQGLASGELFF
TRBV27	few	TRBJ2-7	TRBD1	TGTGCCAGCAGGACATGGGACAGCTCCTACGAGCAGTACTTC	CASRTWDSSYEQYF
TRBV6-6	NA	TRBJ1-1	NA	TGTGCCAGCAAGACCGAGGAAGCTTTCTTT	CASKTEEAFF
TRBV10-3	few	TRBJ2-2	TRBD2	TGTGCCATCAGTGAGTCGGCGGGAGCGTCGGGGACCGGGGAGCTGTTTTTT	CAISESAGASGTGELFF
TRBV25-1	NA	TRBJ2-2	NA	TGTGCCAGCAGTGAAAATAAGGGGCTATACGGCGGGGAGCTGTTTTTT	CASSENKGLYGGELFF
TRBV11-2	NA	TRBJ2-7	NA	TGTGCCAGCAGTGGGCGGTACGAGCAGTACTTC	CASSGRYEQYF
TRBV2	NA	TRBJ2-7	NA	TGTGCCAGCAGTGAACCGGGACTCAAGGGCTACGAGCAGTACTTC	CASSEPGLKGYEQYF
TRBV15	NA	TRBJ1-2	TRBD1	TGTGCCACCAGCAGAGATTTCGGACAGGGCTCTCAGGGCTACACCTTC	CATSRDFGQGSQGYTF
TRBV9	NA	TRBJ2-5	NA	TGTGCCAGCAGCGTAGGGGCGCAAGAGACCCAGTACTTC	CASSVGAQETQYF
TRBV9	many	TRBJ2-7	TRBD2	TGTGCCAGCAGCGTATCCGCGTGGGAGGGGAACGAGCAGTACTTC	CASSVSAWEGNEQYF
TRBV6-1	NA	TRBJ1-1	NA	TGTGCCAGCAGGTCAAGGTTCGCTGAAGCTTTCTTT	CASRSRFAEAFF
TRBV29-1	NA	TRBJ2-1	TRBD2	TGCAGCGTCACCAGCGGGAGCTCCTACAATGAGCAGTTCTTC	CSVTSGSSYNEQFF
TRBV9	NA	TRBJ2-4	TRBD2	TGTGCCAGCAGCTATGGACTAGCGGGGGAAAACATTCAGTACTTC	CASSYGLAGENIQYF
TRBV5-1	NA	TRBJ2-3	TRBD1	TGCGCCAGCAGCTTGGACGGGACAGGGCGCACAGATACGCAGTATTTT	CASSLDGTGRTDTQYF
TRBV15	NA	TRBJ2-5	NA	TGTGCCACCAGCAGAGATCAGGAGACCCAGTACTTC	CATSRDQETQYF
TRBV11-3	NA	TRBJ2-3	TRBD2	TGTGCCAGCAGCATACGGACTAGCGGGAGTTGGGGTGCAACAGATACGCAGTATTTT	CASSIRTSGSWGATDTQYF
TRBV7-3	NA	TRBJ2-7	NA	TGTGCCAGCAGCTTATCAGTAGCGGCGAGCGAGCAGTACTTC	CASSLSVAASEQYF
TRBV5-4	once	TRBJ2-2	TRBD2	TGTGCCAGCAGCTTTGGGGGGAGGGATGACACCGGGGAGCTGTTTTTT	CASSFGGRDDTGELFF
TRBV5-1	NA	TRBJ1-4	NA	TGCGCCAGCAGCCGGGGGGGATCAGGACCACCAACTAATGAAAAACTGTTTTTT	CASSRGGSGPPTNEKLFF